This T cell receptor beta chain derives from a study of Graves' ophthalmopathy and Graves' hyperthyroidism. Study-wide points: In separating ophthalmopathy from stable hyperthyroidism, a 13-signature model achieved about 91% sensitivity and about 80% specificity. The model flagged ophthalmopathy progression at 65% to 71% sensitivity and less than 75% specificity.

Amplification from RNA transcripts yielded the TCR beta CDR3 regions. Second-round multiplex PCR came after a first-round RT-PCR that employed HTBI primers. MiXCR, run by TCRdb on the multiplex PCR reads, gives a single entry per CDR3 protein. The sample contains some 170,000 distinct CDR3 sequences, approximately 40% of which appear only once. Trimming cost V 9 bases and J 5 bases; bases outside gene matches: 13. Germline V gene sequence: CDR1 MNHEY, CDR2 SMNVEV (reference sequence). The CDR3 runs to 15 residues. Note on this clonotype: Its antigen is still unknown.

Uncontrolled infections, other autoimmune diseases, pregnancy or lactation barred patients from enrollment. PBMCs were obtained from approximately 10 ml of fresh peripheral blood. The sample consisted of peripheral blood. V is TRBV27 and J is TRBJ1-5; TRBD1 aligns across 7 bases. This TCR was recovered from a man aged 30 to 39 with Graves' ophthalmopathy. CDR3: CARAPQRTGDQPQHF. The CDR3 DNA is TGTGCCAGAGCTCCCCAACGGACAGGTGATCAGCCCCAGCATTTT.